These 9 T cell receptor beta chains were sequenced from one sample in a study of T cell repertoires in cytomegalovirus infection (dated by TCRdb to the late 2010s). Sequencing was performed on an Illumina HiSeq 1500. In-frame beta chains were kept once TCRdb had trimmed the public reads at Q25 with fastp and called clones with MiXCR. Each entry is one CDR3 protein sequence, shown with its most common DNA and genes. The sample table records 500,000 to 600,000 distinct CDR3 sequences; 16% of these occur just once. The ten largest account for about 24% of the sample. The source material was CD8+ T cells from PBMCs. These receptors came from a human donor in good health (CMV status not recorded). Some clones in this sample may be carry-over from other donors' samples.

This clonotype was seen a handful of times. The chain links TRBV29-1 to TRBJ2-7, with D perhaps matching TRBD1 or TRBD2 (6 bases each). Between the trimmed V and J ends, which lost 1 base and 0 bases, there was a span of 16 bases. This CDR3 spans 16 amino acids. CDR1 and CDR2 from the germline V gene are SQVTM and ANQGSEA. This CDR3 is CSVEVGREGGSYEQYF. CDR3 DNA: TGCAGCGTTGAAGTAGGAAGAGAGGGGGGCTCCTACGAGCAGTACTTC.

This clonotype was seen repeatedly, ten times or more. The rearrangement uses TRBV7-9 and TRBJ1-2; D perhaps matches TRBD1 (5 bases). The CDR3 has 11 residues. Germline assignment: CDR1 SEHNR and CDR2 FQNEAQ (reference sequence). Trimming shortened V by 4 bases and J by 8 bases, and 8 bases separated the two germline ends. CDR3 DNA: TGTGCCAGCAGCTCCCAGGGCGGCTACACCTTC. This codes for CASSSQGGYTF.

This clonotype showed up just a few times. The rearrangement joins TRBV5-1 to TRBJ2-1; a possible D gene is TRBD1 (6 bases). The germline gives CDR1 SGHRS, CDR2 YFSETQ. V was clipped by 4 bases and J by 0 bases, with 26 bases between them. The CDR3 runs to 20 residues. CDR3 sequence: CASSQEPLDRYYDSYNEQFF. CDR3 bases: TGCGCCAGCAGCCAAGAACCCCTCGACAGGTACTATGACTCCTACAATGAGCAGTTCTTC.

The chain recombines TRBV19 with TRBJ2-3, with 11 bases matching TRBD2. There are 14 residues in the CDR3. Trimming removed 9 bases from V and 2 bases from J; junction bases left unmatched: 4. The germline V gene encodes CDR1 LNHDA and CDR2 SQIVND (reference sequence). The CDR3 region is CASLAGGTTDTQYF. As DNA, the CDR3 is TGTGCCAGCTTAGCGGGAGGGACCACAGATACGCAGTATTTT.

This clonotype was recorded a few times. J is TRBJ2-1 and V is TRBV9; D gene uncertain. The CDR3 is 14 amino acids. V lost 2 bases and J lost 5, with 11 bases in between. In germline, CDR1 is SGDLS, CDR2 YYNGEE. Written as DNA, the CDR3 is TGTGCCAGCAGCGTTGGGCCGCCCCACAATGAGCAGTTCTTC. Translated, it gives CASSVGPPHNEQFF.

This clonotype was counted many times. The rearrangement joins TRBV12-3 or TRBV12-4 to TRBJ2-7; TRBD2 matches at 9 bases. The CDR3 is 16 residues long. Trimming at V came to 2 bases and at J to 6 bases, leaving 11 bases not matched to a gene. The CDR3 reads CASSLSEREALIEQYF. In DNA form, the CDR3 reads TGTGCCAGCAGTTTAAGTGAGCGGGAGGCCCTAATCGAGCAGTACTTC.

This chain links TRBV10-3 with TRBJ1-1; no firm D call. V shed 8 bases and J shed 1 base, with 5 bases lying between them. The CDR3 consists of 11 residues. CDR1 and CDR2 (germline): ENHRY, SYGVKD. The CDR3 spells CAIGENTEAFF. In DNA form, the CDR3 reads TGTGCCATCGGGGAGAACACTGAAGCTTTCTTT.

This clonotype was detected only a few times. V usage is TRBV5-8 and J usage is TRBJ1-5; D is unclear. CDR1 SGHTS and CDR2 YDEGEE come from the germline V gene. The length of the CDR3 is 16 residues. V lost 4 bases and J 6 bases, leaving 20 bases between the germline ends. In nucleotides, the CDR3 is TGTGCCAGCAGCCCCGGAGCACTCAGAGGCCCTCAGCCCCAGCATTTT. Translating it yields CASSPGALRGPQPQHF.

In this sample, this clonotype turned up many times. The chain is built from TRBV7-8 and TRBJ1-2; D call uncertain. Germline CDR1 is SGHVS and CDR2 is FQNEAQ. V lost 1 base and J 8 bases, leaving 17 bases between the germline ends. The CDR3 has 15 amino acids. The CDR3 region has the DNA TGTGCCAGCAGCTTAGAATCGGGTTTATCGTACGGCTACACCTTC. Amino acids: CASSLESGLSYGYTF.